The 14 T cell receptor beta chains given below trace back to one sample, sequenced in a study of T cells in Graves' hyperthyroidism and ophthalmopathy. TCR beta CDR3 sequences were amplified from RNA transcripts. The TCR CDR3 was amplified in a first-round RT-PCR using the HTBI primer set. MiXCR, run by TCRdb on the multiplex PCR reads, gives a single entry per CDR3 protein. The sample has over 200,000 distinct CDR3 sequences, just over 14% seen once. Sequencing was carried out using blood. The origin of the receptors is a woman in her 40s with Graves' hyperthyroidism that later progressed to Graves' ophthalmopathy.

This clonotype was recorded at least ten times. The chain employs TRBV19 and TRBJ2-1; D ambiguous. The length of the CDR3 is 15 residues. The V end lost 5 bases, the J end lost 1 base, and 12 bases lay between the germline ends. CDR1 is LNHDA, CDR2 SQIVND, per germline (reference sequence). CDR3: CASSSGPSSYNEQFF. The CDR3 region has the DNA TGTGCCAGTAGTTCAGGACCCTCATCCTACAATGAGCAGTTCTTC.

This clonotype appeared many times. The chain employs TRBV15 and TRBJ1-2; D is unresolved. The V end was cut by 6 bases, the J end by 6 bases, with 8 bases between. Germline V CDR1 and CDR2: LNHNV, YYDKDF (reference sequence). CDR3 length equals 11 residues. The CDR3 region is CATRRLDGYTF. In DNA form, the CDR3 reads TGTGCCACCAGGAGGTTGGATGGCTACACCTTC.

This clonotype was detected ten times or more. CDR3 residues: CASSPRSNTGELFF. CDR3 sequence (DNA): TGTGCCAGCAGTCCTCGAAGTAACACCGGGGAGCTGTTTTTT. J is TRBJ2-2 and V is TRBV28; D is ambiguous. This CDR3 is 14 amino acids long. Trimming took off 5 bases at V and 2 bases at J, with 9 bases between the two ends. Germline values: CDR1 MDHEN, CDR2 SYDVKM.

This clonotype was found many times. The V call is TRBV6-1, the J call TRBJ2-7, with unresolved D. The V end was cut by 8 bases, the J end by 4 bases, with 12 bases between. Germline CDR1 reads MNHNS; CDR2 reads SASEGT. This CDR3 region has 12 residues. The CDR3, as DNA: TGTGCCAGCCGGGCCGCAAATTACGAGCAGTACTTC. It is translated as CASRAANYEQYF.

Points on this clonotype: A much larger clone sits a single nucleotide away, making a read error possible. The V and J genes are TRBV6-1 and TRBJ2-5; 9 bases are shared with TRBD2. CDR1 is MNHNS, CDR2 SASEGT, per germline. After removal of 8 bases from V and 5 bases from J, the junction contained 6 bases not matched to a gene. The CDR3 is 13 residues long. The CDR3 protein is CASGTSKVETQYF. DNA for the CDR3: TGTGCCAGCGGGACTAGCAAGGTTGAGACCCAGTACTTC.

Many counts were recorded for this clonotype. This chain joins TRBV12-3 or TRBV12-4 and TRBJ2-3; D is uncertain. This CDR3 comprises 12 residues. V dropped 5 bases and J dropped 11 bases, with 14 bases sitting between them. The CDR3 reads CASSRPNGRQYF. CDR3 sequence (DNA): TGTGCCAGCAGTCGCCCAAACGGACGGCAGTATTTT.

This clonotype was seen more than once but under ten times. The V and J genes are TRBV19 and TRBJ2-7; D possibly corresponds to TRBD1 (6 bases). There are 13 residues in the CDR3. CDR1 LNHDA and CDR2 SQIVND come from the germline V gene (reference sequence). Trimming took off 6 bases at V and 2 bases at J, with 11 bases between the two ends. Here the CDR3 reads CASSHGQPYEQYF. CDR3 nucleotides: TGTGCCAGTAGCCACGGACAGCCCTACGAGCAGTACTTC.

This clonotype showed up many times. This chain joins TRBV20-1 and TRBJ2-1, with 15 positions matching TRBD2. The CDR3 covers 12 residues. Germline CDR1 reads DFQATT; CDR2 reads SNEGSKA (reference sequence). The J segment lost 15 bases and the V segment lost 6 bases, leaving 6 bases of the junction unmatched. This chain's CDR3 is CSAGTSGRLRFF. Here the CDR3 DNA reads TGCAGTGCGGGGACTAGCGGGAGGTTGCGGTTCTTC.

Many counts were recorded for this clonotype. The chain has TRBV12-3 or TRBV12-4 and TRBJ1-4; D is perhaps TRBD1 (6 bases). Trimming removed 6 bases from V and 3 bases from J, with 14 bases in between. This CDR3 contains 15 residues. CDR3: CASRPRDTSNEKLFF. The CDR3 nucleotides are TGTGCCAGCAGGCCCAGGGACACCTCTAATGAAAAACTGTTTTTT.

This clonotype has more than one count but fewer than ten. A read error may be the cause here, since a much bigger clone is one base away. This sequence joins TRBV6-2 or TRBV6-3 and TRBJ1-1; unclear D gene. Per the germline V gene, CDR1 is MNHEY and CDR2 is SVGEGT. V was shortened by 3 bases and J by 4 bases, with 9 bases between the two germline ends. The CDR3 has 13 residues. For the CDR3, the DNA is TGTGCCAGCAGTTATAGCTTGAGCACTGAAGCTTTCTTT. Its protein product is CASSYSLSTEAFF.

The table lists this clonotype with many counts. The genes are TRBV18 and TRBJ2-5; D tentatively fits TRBD1 or TRBD2 (5 bases each). Trimming removed 4 bases from V and 7 bases from J, with 16 bases in between. This CDR3 has 14 residues. Germline V gene lookup returns CDR1 KGHSH and CDR2 LQKENI. Written as DNA, the CDR3 is TGTGCCAGCTCACTCGGGACGGACACCGGGACCCAGTACTTC. Amino acids: CASSLGTDTGTQYF.

This clonotype was found many times. J is TRBJ2-5 and V is TRBV12-3 or TRBV12-4, with a possible D match to TRBD2 (6 bases). CDR3 length: 13 amino acids. The V gene lost 6 bases and the J gene lost 2 bases, with 10 bases spanning the gap. The CDR3 protein is CASRSGSQETQYF. For the CDR3, the DNA is TGTGCCAGCAGAAGCGGGTCGCAAGAGACCCAGTACTTC.

This clonotype was observed a few times. The chain recombines TRBV30 with TRBJ2-7; D gene ambiguous. The CDR3 contains 13 residues. V shed 6 bases and J shed 0 bases, with 12 bases lying between them. Per the germline V gene, CDR1 is GTSNPN and CDR2 is SVGIG (reference sequence). DNA for the CDR3: TGTGCCTGCGAACAGAGAGCCTCCTACGAGCAGTACTTC. Translation: CACEQRASYEQYF.

This clonotype was seen at least ten times. This chain uses TRBV28 with TRBJ2-1; D remains ambiguous. The CDR3 spans 15 residues. Germline loops: CDR1 MDHEN, CDR2 SYDVKM. The V and J ends lost 0 bases and 5 bases respectively, with 11 bases between them. In DNA, the CDR3 is TGTGCCAGCAGTTTATGTATCCTCGAACACAATGAGCAGTTCTTC. Translated: CASSLCILEHNEQFF.